A selection of T cell receptor beta chains follows, all from one sample in a study of blood T cell repertoires in COVID-19. Produced via immunoSEQ multiplex PCR; TCRdb's table is partial and in-frame only. The sample yields approximately 250,000 clones, roughly 88% seen once. The material sequenced was peripheral blood. The receptors shown here come from a man between 40 and 49 years old who had recovered from COVID-19. CDR3s include the opening cysteine and the closing phenylalanine or tryptophan. Each record gives: J gene, D gene, clone size, V gene, CDR3 DNA, CDR3 protein. A D gene is named only where the DNA matches it firmly. Only part of the rows carry a size: once, few, many, or a class if the clone is expanded.

J gene: TRBJ2-7; D gene: TRBD2; clone size: .; V gene: TRBV7-2; CDR3 DNA: TGTGCCAGCAGCTTGGCTAGCGGGATTTTGTCCTACGAGCAGTACTTC; CDR3 protein: CASSLASGILSYEQYF
J gene: TRBJ2-5; D gene: .; clone size: .; V gene: TRBV6-5; CDR3 DNA: TGTGCCAGCAGTTACCTCGGAGGATGGGAGACCCAGTACTTC; CDR3 protein: CASSYLGGWETQYF
J gene: TRBJ1-3; D gene: TRBD1; clone size: once; V gene: TRBV6-6; CDR3 DNA: TGTGCCAGCAGTTCACCCGGGACAGGGTTTCGGAACACCATATATTTT; CDR3 protein: CASSSPGTGFRNTIYF
J gene: TRBJ1-2; D gene: .; clone size: .; V gene: TRBV7-2; CDR3 DNA: TGTGCCAGCAGCTCGACAGGCCTCAACTATGGCTACACCTTC; CDR3 protein: CASSSTGLNYGYTF
J gene: TRBJ2-7; D gene: .; clone size: few; V gene: TRBV7-2; CDR3 DNA: TGTGCCAGCAGCTTATGGGGGACTCAGCAGTACTTC; CDR3 protein: CASSLWGTQQYF
J gene: TRBJ2-2; D gene: .; clone size: .; V gene: TRBV15; CDR3 DNA: TGTGCCACCAGCGTACGGCAGGGTCACACCGGGGAGCTGTTTTTT; CDR3 protein: CATSVRQGHTGELFF
J gene: TRBJ2-1; D gene: .; clone size: few; V gene: TRBV2; CDR3 DNA: TGTGCCAGCAGTGGACAGCTCGGTAGTGGTGAGCAGTTCTTC; CDR3 protein: CASSGQLGSGEQFF
J gene: TRBJ1-1; D gene: .; clone size: .; V gene: TRBV5-1; CDR3 DNA: TGCGCCAGCAGCTTGGCCGGGGGACTGAACACTGAAGCTTTCTTT; CDR3 protein: CASSLAGGLNTEAFF
J gene: TRBJ1-1; D gene: .; clone size: .; V gene: TRBV11-2; CDR3 DNA: TGTGCCAGCAGTCCCCGGCGGGGGTCCACTGAAGCTTTCTTT; CDR3 protein: CASSPRRGSTEAFF
J gene: TRBJ2-2; D gene: TRBD1; clone size: .; V gene: TRBV14; CDR3 DNA: TGTGCCAGCAGTCGAGTACAGGGGCCCGGGGAGCTGTTTTTT; CDR3 protein: CASSRVQGPGELFF